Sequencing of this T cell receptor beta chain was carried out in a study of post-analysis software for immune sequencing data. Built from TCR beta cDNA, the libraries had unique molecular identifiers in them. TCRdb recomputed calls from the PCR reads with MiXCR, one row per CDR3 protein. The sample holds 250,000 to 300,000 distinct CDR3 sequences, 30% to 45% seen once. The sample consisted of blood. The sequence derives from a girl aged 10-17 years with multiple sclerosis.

The CDR3 nucleotides read TGTGCCAGCAGCAAAGGGGACAGGGTCTCTGGAAACACCATATATTTT. As protein: CASSKGDRVSGNTIYF. The genes are TRBV21-1 and TRBJ1-3; the table calls TRBD1, which could not be checked here. TRBV21-1 constitutes a pseudogene. This CDR3 contains 16 residues.